The 3 T cell receptor beta chains presented below share a single source sample, sequenced in a study of OX40 agonist ivuxolimab in advanced cancers. Libraries were prepared by immunoSEQ multiplex PCR; TCRdb keeps only in-frame clonotypes and omits some of them. Found here are 55,000 to 70,000 clones, around four fifths of them singletons; the top ten hold 3% to 4%. The sample consisted of CD4+ or CD8+ T cells sorted from blood, taken in a trial of the OX40 agonist ivuxolimab. These receptors were taken from an adult with an advanced solid tumor such as melanoma, head and neck, liver or kidney cancer.

The rearrangement links TRBV4-1 to TRBJ2-2; a possible D gene is TRBD1 (6 bases). The V and J ends lost 6 bases and 1 base respectively, with 9 bases between them. The V gene's germline CDR1 is MGHRA and CDR2 YSYEKL. The CDR3 spans 14 residues. The CDR3 nucleotides are TGCGCCAGCAGTTGGACAGAGAACACCGGGGAGCTGTTTTTT. Translated: CASSWTENTGELFF.

V and J are TRBV4-2 and TRBJ2-1; perhaps D is TRBD1 or TRBD2 (5 bases each). Trimming shortened V by 4 bases and J by 6 bases, and 7 bases separated the two germline ends. The CDR3 runs to 12 residues. CDR1 and CDR2 from the germline V gene are LGHNA and YNFKEQ. The CDR3 DNA is TGTGCCAGCAGCCGTGGGGGCAATGAGCAGTTCTTC. Its translation: CASSRGGNEQFF.

This chain links TRBV9 with TRBJ2-3; D is undetermined. This CDR3 has 15 amino acids. The germline V gene encodes CDR1 SGDLS and CDR2 YYNGEE. Trimming left V 0 bases short and J 0 bases short, with 8 bases between. Here the CDR3 reads CASSVVGFSTDTQYF. The CDR3 nucleotides read TGTGCCAGCAGCGTAGTAGGGTTTAGCACAGATACGCAGTATTTT.